One and the same sample provided the 25 T cell receptor beta chains below, sequenced in a study of response to subunit inactivated influenza vaccine. TCRdb re-called the RT-PCR reads with MiXCR, one entry per CDR3 protein. The data hold 530,000 or so distinct CDR3 sequences, with 12% observed a single time. The sequences come from PBMCs from blood, collected on the day of vaccination. These receptors all come from a man aged 50-59 years who received an inactivated influenza vaccine.

This sequence joins TRBV5-1 and TRBJ2-3; D is possibly TRBD1 (5 bases). The V and J ends lost 2 bases and 1 base respectively, with 11 bases between them. CDR1 SGHRS and CDR2 YFSETQ come from the germline V gene. CDR3 length: 15 amino acids. The CDR3 spells CASSFNARGTDTQYF. For the CDR3, the DNA is TGCGCCAGCAGCTTTAATGCCAGGGGCACAGATACGCAGTATTTT.

This clonotype showed up just a few times. This chain uses TRBV20-1 with TRBJ2-5; 11 bases are a match to TRBD2. Unmatched junction bases numbered 7, after V lost 2 bases and J lost 5 bases. The CDR3 is made up of 15 amino acids. The germline gives CDR1 DFQATT, CDR2 SNEGSKA (reference sequence). The CDR3: CSARWTSGLGETQYF. Written as DNA, the CDR3 is TGCAGTGCTAGATGGACTAGCGGGTTAGGGGAGACCCAGTACTTC.

This clonotype has a handful of counts. CDR3 sequence: CASSLAGTSGNYEQYF. The CDR3 nucleotides are TGTGCCAGCAGCTTAGCCGGGACTAGCGGCAACTACGAGCAGTACTTC. V usage is TRBV7-8 and J usage is TRBJ2-7; 11 nucleotides align to TRBD2. Germline loops: CDR1 SGHVS, CDR2 FQNEAQ. V shed 0 bases, J shed 3 bases, and the junction held 4 bases outside the gene matches. CDR3 size: 16 residues.

In this sample, this clonotype turned up many times. This chain connects TRBV4-1 to TRBJ2-4; D ambiguous. The V end lost 6 bases, the J end lost 0 bases, and 12 bases lay between the germline ends. CDR3 size: 15 residues. Germline V lookup: CDR1 MGHRA, CDR2 YSYEKL. The CDR3 DNA sequence: TGCGCCAGCAGGCCCACTATACTAGCCAAAAACATTCAGTACTTC. This sequence encodes CASRPTILAKNIQYF.

The genes are TRBV5-6 and TRBJ2-7; D is unclear. The V gene's germline CDR1 is SGHDT and CDR2 YYEEEE. The CDR3 consists of 15 residues. Trimming cost V 0 bases and J 8 bases, with 18 bases left between them. CDR3 in DNA: TGTGCCAGCAGCTTGGTTGGGATCCTGGGCATTCAGCAGTACTTC. Translation gives CASSLVGILGIQQYF.

The V call is TRBV6-1, the J call TRBJ2-7, with D possibly being TRBD2 (6 bases). The CDR3 is 14 residues long. V was cut by 9 bases and J by 2 bases, with 17 bases left in between. Germline V gene data show CDR1 as MNHNS and CDR2 as SASEGT. CDR3 sequence reads: CASGGRGGTYEQYF. The CDR3 coding sequence is TGTGCCAGTGGAGGGCGGGGTGGGACCTACGAGCAGTACTTC.

This sequence joins TRBV20-1 and TRBJ2-1; 10 bases line up with TRBD2. V lost 1 base, J lost 7 bases, and 10 bases stayed unmatched. This CDR3 is 16 amino acids long. The germline CDR1 and CDR2 sequences are DFQATT and SNEGSKA (reference sequence). The CDR3 bases are TGCAGTGCTAGAGTTGGGTTAGCGGGGGGCTTGAATGAGCAGTTCTTC. Translating gives CSARVGLAGGLNEQFF.

The chain joins TRBV12-3 or TRBV12-4 to TRBJ2-4; D might be TRBD1 (5 bases). The CDR3 is 13 residues long. Trimming took 3 bases from V and 9 from J, leaving 12 bases between them. CDR3 protein: CASSFAGIGIQYF. The CDR3 nucleotides are TGTGCCAGCAGTTTTGCAGGGATAGGCATTCAGTACTTC.

This clonotype was detected many times. V usage is TRBV18 and J usage is TRBJ1-1; D gene unclear. The CDR3 sequence is 15 residues long. Germline CDR1 is KGHSH and CDR2 is LQKENI. Trimming took 1 base from V and 4 from J, leaving 13 bases between them. The CDR3 loop reads CASSPRVGIGTEAFF. CDR3 bases: TGTGCCAGCTCACCACGGGTAGGGATCGGCACTGAAGCTTTCTTT.

This chain uses TRBV20-1 with TRBJ1-2; D remains unclear. Germline V gives CDR1 DFQATT, CDR2 SNEGSKA (reference sequence). V gave up 0 bases and J gave up 8 bases, with 13 bases separating them. The CDR3 has 13 residues. The CDR3 loop reads CSARDYSLGGYTF. The CDR3, as DNA: TGCAGTGCTAGAGATTATAGTTTAGGGGGCTACACCTTC.

V and J are TRBV12-3 or TRBV12-4 and TRBJ2-4; D remains ambiguous. V was trimmed by 8 bases and J by 5 bases, leaving 10 bases between them. This CDR3 has 12 amino acids. The CDR3 coding sequence is TGTGCCAGCCTGGACCGCCAAAACATTCAGTACTTC. Amino acid sequence: CASLDRQNIQYF.

This clonotype was detected many times. The genes are TRBV12-3 or TRBV12-4 and TRBJ2-1; TRBD2 matches 8 bases. Germline trimming cut 2 bases from V and 7 bases from J; bases unmatched to any gene: 7. CDR3 length: 15 amino acids. CDR3 coding DNA: TGTGCCAGCAGTTTAAGCTCCCGGGGGGGGAATGAGCAGTTCTTC. It translates to CASSLSSRGGNEQFF.

This clonotype has a single count. With a much larger clone just one base away, this may be a read error. DNA of the CDR3: TGCAGCGTCCCAACCTGGGGGCTCACCTACAATGAGCAGTACTTC. Translated, it gives CSVPTWGLTYNEQYF. V is TRBV29-1 and J is TRBJ2-1; possibly TRBD1 for D (6 bases). With the DNA end fitting TRBJ2-7 better, the J assignment may be wrong. The CDR3 has 15 residues. Looked up from germline, CDR1 is SQVTM and CDR2 is ANQGSEA.

The chain carries TRBV12-3 or TRBV12-4 and TRBJ1-5; D not resolved. The CDR3 has 14 residues. The germline V and J ends were trimmed by 2 bases and 7 bases, with 12 bases remaining between them. CDR3 amino acids: CASSLSVTGQPQHF. CDR3 DNA sequence: TGTGCCAGCAGTTTAAGTGTGACGGGACAGCCCCAGCATTTT.

This clonotype was seen ten or more times. The V gene is TRBV5-1, the J gene TRBJ2-1; 9 bases are shared with TRBD2. This CDR3 comprises 19 residues. The V segment lost 4 bases and the J segment 3 bases; nucleotides outside the gene matches: 17. Germline loops: CDR1 SGHRS, CDR2 YFSETQ. This chain's CDR3 is CASSLRASGALQIYNEQFF. The CDR3 DNA reads TGCGCCAGCAGCCTAAGGGCTAGCGGGGCGCTACAAATCTACAATGAGCAGTTCTTC.

This clonotype was seen a handful of times. The chain uses TRBV9 and TRBJ2-7, with TRBD2 matching over 9 bases. Losses at the gene ends were 5 bases for V and 5 bases for J; bases not matched to a gene: 8. Per germline, CDR1 SGDLS and CDR2 YYNGEE. The length of the CDR3 is 14 residues. CDR3 bases: TGTGCCAGCAGTCACGGGACTAGCATCGACGAGCAGTACTTC. It yields the protein CASSHGTSIDEQYF.

This clonotype has only a few counts. The chain couples TRBV20-1 to TRBJ2-7; 7 nucleotides align to TRBD2. The germline gives CDR1 DFQATT, CDR2 SNEGSKA (reference sequence). This CDR3 has 12 residues. The V segment lost 3 bases and the J segment 4 bases; nucleotides outside the gene matches: 3. DNA of the CDR3: TGCAGTGCTAGTTCTAGCGGTTACGAGCAGTACTTC. Translating it yields CSASSSGYEQYF.

Turning to this clonotype: This may be a read error: a much more frequent sequence differs by one nucleotide. V usage is TRBV4-2 and J usage is TRBJ2-5, with 12 bases lining up with TRBD2. V shed 4 bases and J 3 bases; nucleotides not matched to a gene: 3. Germline loops: CDR1 LGHNA, CDR2 YNFKEQ. The CDR3 is made up of 15 amino acids. Here the CDR3 reads CASSPRTSGEETQYF. CDR3 coding DNA: TGTGCCAGCAGCCCCCGGACTAGCGGGGAAGAGACCCAGTACTTC.

The chain recombines TRBV28 with TRBJ2-2; 9 bases align to TRBD2. CDR1 and CDR2 from the germline V gene are MDHEN and SYDVKM. The V segment lost 5 bases and the J segment 7 bases; nucleotides outside the gene matches: 8. The CDR3 runs to 15 residues. CDR3 in DNA: TGTGCCAGCAGTAGCGGGGGGCACGGCAACGGGGAGCTGTTTTTT. It codes for CASSSGGHGNGELFF. The full variable domain, in which reference TRBV28 and TRBJ2-2 provide the parts outside the CDR3, is DVKVTQSSRYLVKRTGEKVFLECVQDMDHENMFWYRQDPGLGLRLIYFSYDVKMKEKGDIPEGYSVSREKKERFSLILESASTNQTSMYLCASSSGGHGNGELFFGEGSRLTVL.

The chain uses TRBV20-1 and TRBJ2-3; D is perhaps TRBD2 (5 bases). The CDR3 contains 14 residues. The germline CDR1 and CDR2 sequences are DFQATT and SNEGSKA (reference sequence). V gave up 0 bases and J gave up 4 bases, with 11 bases separating them. CDR3 sequence (DNA): TGCAGTGCTAGAGATTATGCGGGCTCAGATACGCAGTATTTT. It yields the protein CSARDYAGSDTQYF.

In its sample, this clonotype was seen once. This chain uses TRBV3-1 with TRBJ1-3, with D hard to call. From germline, CDR1 is LGHDT and CDR2 YNNKEL (reference sequence). V lost 3 bases and J lost 0, with 9 bases in between. This CDR3 is 15 amino acids long. CDR3 DNA: TGTGCCAGCAGCCACCGAGTCGGCTCTGGAAACACCATATATTTT. Its protein product is CASSHRVGSGNTIYF. The full variable domain, rest sourced from reference TRBV3-1 and TRBJ1-3, is DTAVSQTPKYLVTQMGNDKSIKCEQNLGHDTMYWYKQDSKKFLKIMFSYNNKELIINETVPNRFSPKSPDKAHLNLHINSLELGDSAVYFCASSHRVGSGNTIYFGEGSWLTVV.

This clonotype was recorded at least ten times. V gene TRBV7-9 combines with J gene TRBJ2-5; TRBD1 aligns across 7 bases. Germline values: CDR1 SEHNR, CDR2 FQNEAQ (reference sequence). V lost 5 bases to trimming and J lost 5 bases; unmatched junction nucleotides: 8. The CDR3 has 14 residues. The DNA for the CDR3 is TGTGCCAGCAGCATTACAGGGGTCCGGGAGACCCAGTACTTC. Its protein is CASSITGVRETQYF.

Only a few counts were recorded for this clonotype. In DNA form, the CDR3 reads TGCAGTGCTAGGGAGGTGCCGGGCCCGGGGCCCTACGAGCAGTACTTC. It encodes CSAREVPGPGPYEQYF. The chain has TRBV20-1 and TRBJ2-7; D could derive from TRBD1 or TRBD2 (5 bases each). The CDR3 contains 16 residues. The V gene's germline CDR1 is DFQATT and CDR2 SNEGSKA (reference sequence). Trimming removed 3 bases at V and 2 bases at J, with 20 bases between.

In this sample, this clonotype turned up many times. The V call is TRBV20-1, the J call TRBJ2-5; no definite D call. V was pared by 6 bases and J by 3 bases, with 5 bases between. The V gene's germline CDR1 is DFQATT and CDR2 SNEGSKA (reference sequence). This CDR3 has 10 residues. CDR3 sequence (DNA): TGCAGTGCGGCAGAAGAGACCCAGTACTTC. It codes for CSAAEETQYF.

This sequence joins TRBV4-3 and TRBJ1-4, with a weak D call TRBD1 (5 bases). CDR3 length equals 14 residues. The V and J ends lost 0 bases and 6 bases respectively, with 8 bases between them. The V gene's germline CDR1 is LGHNA and CDR2 YSLEER. The CDR3 loop is CASSQDRGYEKLFF. In nucleotides, the CDR3 is TGCGCCAGCAGCCAAGATCGGGGGTATGAAAAACTGTTTTTT.